This T cell receptor beta chain is drawn from a study of blood T cells in healthy people across ages. Study summary: In model experiments, template switching was able to capture about one barcoded beta molecule for every two T cells that were present. The study, taken as a whole, reports: A strong correlation between TCR beta diversity and naive T cell percentage was seen.

In this sample, this clonotype turned up a few times. Its antigen is still unknown. Sample-barcoded 5' priming and a J-beta primer mix drove a second PCR of about 6 to 12 cycles. TCRdb passed the 5' RACE reads through MiXCR, listing each CDR3 protein once. The sample contains 1.6 million or so distinct CDR3 sequences, 30% to 40% of which appear only once. The amount of total RNA extracted per sample was at least 5.5 micrograms. With V trimmed by 6 bases and J by 1 base, 2 bases remained unmatched. The CDR3 is 12 residues long. The germline V gene encodes CDR1 DFQATT and CDR2 SNEGSKA (reference sequence).

The TCR was taken from a woman in her thirties in good health. The gene calls are TRBV20-1 and TRBJ2-5; TRBD2 aligns across 7 bases. The sequenced material came from blood. DNA of the CDR3: TGCAGTGCCGGGACTACCCAAGAGACCCAGTACTTC. Translation gives CSAGTTQETQYF.